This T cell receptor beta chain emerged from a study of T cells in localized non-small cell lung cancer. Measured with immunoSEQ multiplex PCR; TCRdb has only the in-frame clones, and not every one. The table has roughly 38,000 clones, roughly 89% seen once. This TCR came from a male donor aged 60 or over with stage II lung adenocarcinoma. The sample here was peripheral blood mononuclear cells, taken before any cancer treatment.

This CDR3 reads CSTRDRGLGEQYF. The CDR3 DNA follows: TGCAGCACCCGGGACAGGGGGCTGGGCGAGCAGTACTTC. This chain links TRBV29-1 with TRBJ2-7, with TRBD1 matching over 12 bases. This CDR3 is 13 amino acids long. Germline V gene lookup returns CDR1 SQVTM and CDR2 ANQGSEA. V shed 8 bases and J 6 bases; nucleotides not matched to a gene: 8.